This TCR beta chain came from a study of response to subunit inactivated influenza vaccine. TCRdb recomputed calls from the RT-PCR reads with MiXCR, one row per CDR3 protein. The profile covers hundreds of thousands of distinct CDR3 sequences, with roughly 8.2% appearing a single time and 10% to 15% taken by the ten largest. The ends were cut back, 0 bases at V and 1 base at J, with 13 bases in the middle. This CDR3 has 17 residues. Germline CDR1 reads LGHNA; CDR2 reads YSLEER. This clonotype was counted many times. The rearrangement uses TRBV4-3 and TRBJ2-1; D is possibly TRBD1 (5 bases). Here the sequenced sample was PBMCs from blood, taken less than 30 months after vaccination. This receptor was taken from a man in his fifties or sixties who received an inactivated influenza vaccine. Written as DNA, the CDR3 is TGCGCCAGCAGCCAAGATACCCCCCAGGGTTCCTACAATGAGCAGTTCTTC. Translation: CASSQDTPQGSYNEQFF.